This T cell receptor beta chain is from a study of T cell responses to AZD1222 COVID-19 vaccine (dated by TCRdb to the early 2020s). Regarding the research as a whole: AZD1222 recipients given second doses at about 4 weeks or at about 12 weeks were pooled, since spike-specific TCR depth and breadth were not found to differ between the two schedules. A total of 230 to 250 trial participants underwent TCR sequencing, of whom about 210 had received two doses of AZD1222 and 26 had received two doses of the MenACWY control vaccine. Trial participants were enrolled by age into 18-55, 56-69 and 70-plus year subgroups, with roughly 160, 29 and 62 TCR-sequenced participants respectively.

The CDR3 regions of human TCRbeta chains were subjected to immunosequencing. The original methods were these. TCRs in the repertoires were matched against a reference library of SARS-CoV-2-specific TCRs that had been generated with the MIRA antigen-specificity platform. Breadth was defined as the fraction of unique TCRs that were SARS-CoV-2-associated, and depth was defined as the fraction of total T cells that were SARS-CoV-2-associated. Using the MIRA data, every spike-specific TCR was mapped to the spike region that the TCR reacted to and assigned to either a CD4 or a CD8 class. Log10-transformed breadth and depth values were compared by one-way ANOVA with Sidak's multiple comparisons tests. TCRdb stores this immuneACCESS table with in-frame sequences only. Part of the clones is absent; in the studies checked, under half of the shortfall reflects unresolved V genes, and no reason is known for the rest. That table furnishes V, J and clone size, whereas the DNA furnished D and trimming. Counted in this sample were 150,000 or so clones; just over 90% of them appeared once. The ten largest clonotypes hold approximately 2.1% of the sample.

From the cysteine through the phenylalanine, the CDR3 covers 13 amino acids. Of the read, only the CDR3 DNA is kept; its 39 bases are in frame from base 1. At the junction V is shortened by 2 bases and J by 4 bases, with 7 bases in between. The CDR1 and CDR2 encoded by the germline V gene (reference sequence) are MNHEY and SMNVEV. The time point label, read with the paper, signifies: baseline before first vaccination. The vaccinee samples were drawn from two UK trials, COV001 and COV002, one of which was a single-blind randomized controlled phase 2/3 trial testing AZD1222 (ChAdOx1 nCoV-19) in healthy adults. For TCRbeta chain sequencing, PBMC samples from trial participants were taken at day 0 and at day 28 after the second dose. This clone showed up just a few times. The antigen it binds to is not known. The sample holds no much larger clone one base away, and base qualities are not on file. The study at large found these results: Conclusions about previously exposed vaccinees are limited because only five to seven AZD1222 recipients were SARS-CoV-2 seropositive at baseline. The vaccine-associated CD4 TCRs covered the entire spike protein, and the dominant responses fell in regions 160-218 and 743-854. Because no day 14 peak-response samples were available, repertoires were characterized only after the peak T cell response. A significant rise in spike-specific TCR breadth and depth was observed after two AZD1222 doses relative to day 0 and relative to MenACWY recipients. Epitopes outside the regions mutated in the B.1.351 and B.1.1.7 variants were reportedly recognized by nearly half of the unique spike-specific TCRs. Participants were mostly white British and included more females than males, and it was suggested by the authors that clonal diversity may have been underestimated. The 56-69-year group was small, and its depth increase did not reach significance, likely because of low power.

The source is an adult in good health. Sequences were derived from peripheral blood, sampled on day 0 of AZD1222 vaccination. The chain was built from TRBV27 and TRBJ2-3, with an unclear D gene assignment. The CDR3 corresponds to CASSLGLADTQYF. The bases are TGTGCCAGCAGTTTAGGGCTAGCAGATACGCAGTATTTT.